This T cell receptor (beta chain) was sequenced for a study of Tregs in tolerant kidney transplant recipients. Study summary: An approximately three-day belatacept mixed lymphocyte reaction, sometimes plus 5-day graft donor restimulation, preceded CD4+CD25+CD127- sorting. Recipient cells were told from donor cells by antibody staining.

General study results and limits: This study did not directly address biological reproducibility.

TCRdb's copy holds only in-frame clones and misses some; the assay was immunoSEQ multiplex PCR. The sample yields about 20,000 clones, about three fifths seen once. Concerning this clone: Its specificity is unknown.

The TCR sequence derives from a human donor in good health. The sample taken for sequencing was Tregs from blood cultured with allogeneic cells.

For the CDR3, the DNA is TGTGCCTGGAGTCCAGGTGCGGGCAGCAATCAGCCCCAGCATTTT. Its protein is CAWSPGAGSNQPQHF. The chain carries TRBV30 and TRBJ1-5; D is unresolved. Per the germline V gene, CDR1 is GTSNPN and CDR2 is SVGIG (reference sequence). The CDR3 totals 15 residues. The V and J ends lost 2 bases and 1 base respectively, with 12 bases between them.